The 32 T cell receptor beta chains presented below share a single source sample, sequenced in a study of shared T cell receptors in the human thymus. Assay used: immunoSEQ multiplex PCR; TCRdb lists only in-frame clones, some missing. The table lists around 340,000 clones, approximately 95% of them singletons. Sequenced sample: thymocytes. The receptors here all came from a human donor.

The CDR3 region is CASSTGLAGVEETQYF. Written as DNA, the CDR3 is TGTGCCAGTAGTACAGGACTAGCGGGAGTAGAGGAGACCCAGTACTTC. The rearrangement joins TRBV19 to TRBJ2-5, with 13 bases fitting TRBD2. The CDR3 spans 16 residues. J was trimmed by 5 bases and V by 4 bases; bases with no gene match: 7. CDR1 and CDR2 from the germline V gene are LNHDA and SQIVND (reference sequence).

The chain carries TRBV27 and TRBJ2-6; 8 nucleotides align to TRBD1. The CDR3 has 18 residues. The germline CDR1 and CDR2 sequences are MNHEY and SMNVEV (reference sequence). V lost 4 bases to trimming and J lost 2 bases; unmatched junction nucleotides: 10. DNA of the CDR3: TGTGCCAGCAGTTCCCTGGGCAGGGGGCTTGCTGGGGCCAACGTCCTGACTTTC. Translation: CASSSLGRGLAGANVLTF.

CDR3 in DNA: TGTGCCAGCAGCCAACTACAGGGACAGGCACAAGAGACCCAGTACTTC. It translates to CASSQLQGQAQETQYF. The chain links TRBV4-2 to TRBJ2-5; 8 bases match TRBD1. From germline, CDR1 is LGHNA and CDR2 YNFKEQ. Germline trimming cut 2 bases from V and 2 bases from J; bases unmatched to any gene: 7. The CDR3 contains 16 residues.

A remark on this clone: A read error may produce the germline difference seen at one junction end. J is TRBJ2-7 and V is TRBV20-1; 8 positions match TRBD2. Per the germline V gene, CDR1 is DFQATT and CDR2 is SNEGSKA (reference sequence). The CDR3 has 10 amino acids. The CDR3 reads CSARVLADKF. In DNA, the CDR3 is TGCAGTGCTAGAGTACTAGCGGACAAGTTC.

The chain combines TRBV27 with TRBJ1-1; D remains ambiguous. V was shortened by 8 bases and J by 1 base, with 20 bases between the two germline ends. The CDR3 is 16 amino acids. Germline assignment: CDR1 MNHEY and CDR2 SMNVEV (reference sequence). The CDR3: CASQLYPGRQNTEAFF. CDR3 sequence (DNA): TGTGCCAGCCAGCTGTATCCGGGAAGGCAGAACACTGAAGCTTTCTTT.

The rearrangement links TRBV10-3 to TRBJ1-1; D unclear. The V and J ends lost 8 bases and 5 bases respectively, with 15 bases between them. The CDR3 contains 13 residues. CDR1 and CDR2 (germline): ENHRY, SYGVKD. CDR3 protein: CAIQSGRSTEAFF. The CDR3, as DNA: TGTGCCATCCAGTCCGGTCGATCGACTGAAGCTTTCTTT.

In nucleotides, the CDR3 is TGCAGCGTTGAGAAGTGGGAGTACACTGAAGCTTTCTTT. Translated: CSVEKWEYTEAFF. The chain couples TRBV29-1 to TRBJ1-1; D uncertain. CDR1 is SQVTM and CDR2 is ANQGSEA in the germline V gene. Trimming pared 3 bases from V and 3 bases from J, leaving 11 bases between. The CDR3 sequence is 13 residues long.

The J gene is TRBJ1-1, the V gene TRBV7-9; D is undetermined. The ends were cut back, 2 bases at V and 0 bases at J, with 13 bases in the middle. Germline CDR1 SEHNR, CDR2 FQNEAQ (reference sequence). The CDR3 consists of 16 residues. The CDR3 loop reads CASSLKGNLLNTEAFF. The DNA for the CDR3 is TGTGCCAGCAGCTTAAAAGGGAACCTGTTGAACACTGAAGCTTTCTTT.

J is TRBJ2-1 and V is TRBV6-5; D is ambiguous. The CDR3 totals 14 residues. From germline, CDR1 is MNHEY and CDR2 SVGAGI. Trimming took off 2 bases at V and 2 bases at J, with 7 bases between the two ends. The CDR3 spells CASSYRVPYNEQFF. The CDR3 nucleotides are TGTGCCAGCAGTTACAGGGTCCCCTACAATGAGCAGTTCTTC.

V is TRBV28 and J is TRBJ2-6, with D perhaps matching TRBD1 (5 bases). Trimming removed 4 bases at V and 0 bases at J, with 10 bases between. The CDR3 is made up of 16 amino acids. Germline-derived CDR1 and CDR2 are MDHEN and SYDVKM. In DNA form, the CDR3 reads TGTGCCAGCAGTTCCCCAGGGCTCTCTGGGGCCAACGTCCTGACTTTC. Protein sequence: CASSSPGLSGANVLTF.

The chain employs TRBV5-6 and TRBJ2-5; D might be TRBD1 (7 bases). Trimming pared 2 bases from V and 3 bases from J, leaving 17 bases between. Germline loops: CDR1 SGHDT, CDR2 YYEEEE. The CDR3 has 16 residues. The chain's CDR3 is CASSFQGGGPKETQYF. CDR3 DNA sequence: TGTGCCAGCAGCTTTCAGGGGGGAGGACCTAAAGAGACCCAGTACTTC.

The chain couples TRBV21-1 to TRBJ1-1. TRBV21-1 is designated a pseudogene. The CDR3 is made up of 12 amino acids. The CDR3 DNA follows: TGTGCCAGCAGCAACCGTTTTACTGAAGCTTTCTTT. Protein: CASSNRFTEAFF.

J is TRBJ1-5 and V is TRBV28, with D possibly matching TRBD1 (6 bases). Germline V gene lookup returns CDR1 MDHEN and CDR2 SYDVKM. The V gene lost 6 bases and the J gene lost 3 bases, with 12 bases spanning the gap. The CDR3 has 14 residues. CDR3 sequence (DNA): TGTGCCAGCAGCAAACAGGGTACCAATCAGCCCCAGCATTTT. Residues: CASSKQGTNQPQHF. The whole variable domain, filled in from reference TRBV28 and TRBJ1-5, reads DVKVTQSSRYLVKRTGEKVFLECVQDMDHENMFWYRQDPGLGLRLIYFSYDVKMKEKGDIPEGYSVSREKKERFSLILESASTNQTSMYLCASSKQGTNQPQHFGDGTRLSIL.

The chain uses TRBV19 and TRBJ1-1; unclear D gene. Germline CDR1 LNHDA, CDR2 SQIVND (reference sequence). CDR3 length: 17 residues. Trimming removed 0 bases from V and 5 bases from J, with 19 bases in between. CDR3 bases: TGTGCCAGTAGTATAGATCGTCCACAGCCCTTCGGGACTGAAGCTTTCTTT. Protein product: CASSIDRPQPFGTEAFF.

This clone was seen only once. CDR3 nucleotides: TGTGCCAGTAGTCTTCCTAGTAAACATACGCAGTATTTT. Translating it yields CASSLPSKHTQYF. The rearrangement links TRBV19 to TRBJ2-3; no clear D. The CDR3 is made up of 13 amino acids. The V end was cut by 5 bases, the J end by 7 bases, with 13 bases between. Germline loops: CDR1 LNHDA, CDR2 SQIVND (reference sequence).

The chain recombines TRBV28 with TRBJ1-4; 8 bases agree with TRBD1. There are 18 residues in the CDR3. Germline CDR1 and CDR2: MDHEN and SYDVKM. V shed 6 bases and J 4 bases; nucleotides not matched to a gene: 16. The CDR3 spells CASRDRQGANTINEKLFF. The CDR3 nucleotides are TGTGCCAGCAGGGATCGGCAGGGGGCTAATACAATTAATGAAAAACTGTTTTTT.

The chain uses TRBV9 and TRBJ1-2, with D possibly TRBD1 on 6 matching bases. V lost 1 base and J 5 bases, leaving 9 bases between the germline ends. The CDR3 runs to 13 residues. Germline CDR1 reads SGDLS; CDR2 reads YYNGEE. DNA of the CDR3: TGTGCCAGCAGCGTACGGGGGGCTTATGGCTACACCTTC. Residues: CASSVRGAYGYTF.

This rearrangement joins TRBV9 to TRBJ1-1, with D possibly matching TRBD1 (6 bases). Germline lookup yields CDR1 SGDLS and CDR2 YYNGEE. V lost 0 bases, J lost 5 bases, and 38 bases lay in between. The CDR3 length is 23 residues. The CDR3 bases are TGTGCCAGCAGCGTAGGAGGTGGGGCCAGGGGATTAGGGCCAGGGACGACTAAGACTGAAGCTTTCTTT. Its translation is CASSVGGGARGLGPGTTKTEAFF.

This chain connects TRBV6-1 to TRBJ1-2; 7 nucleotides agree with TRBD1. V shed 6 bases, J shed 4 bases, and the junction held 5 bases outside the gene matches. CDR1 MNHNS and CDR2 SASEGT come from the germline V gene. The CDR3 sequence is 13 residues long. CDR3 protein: CASRTGTAYGYTF. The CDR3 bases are TGTGCCAGCAGAACCGGGACAGCCTATGGCTACACCTTC.

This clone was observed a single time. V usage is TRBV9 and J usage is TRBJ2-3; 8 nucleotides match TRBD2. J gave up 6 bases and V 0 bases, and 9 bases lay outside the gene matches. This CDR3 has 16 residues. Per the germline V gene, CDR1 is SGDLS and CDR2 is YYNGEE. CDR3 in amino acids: CASSVARVAGFDTQYF. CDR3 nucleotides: TGTGCCAGCAGCGTAGCCCGGGTAGCGGGATTCGATACGCAGTATTTT.

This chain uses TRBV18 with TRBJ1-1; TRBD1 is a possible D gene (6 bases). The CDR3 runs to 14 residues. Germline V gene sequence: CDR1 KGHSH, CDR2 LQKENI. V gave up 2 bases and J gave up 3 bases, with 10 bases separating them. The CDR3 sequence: CASSPTGRDTEAFF. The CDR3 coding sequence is TGTGCCAGCTCACCAACAGGGAGGGACACTGAAGCTTTCTTT. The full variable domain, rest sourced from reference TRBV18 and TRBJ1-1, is NAGVMQNPRHLVRRRGQEARLRCSPMKGHSHVYWYRQLPEEGLKFMVYLQKENIIDESGMPKERFSAEFPKEGPSILRIQQVVRGDSAAYFCASSPTGRDTEAFFGQGTRLTVV.

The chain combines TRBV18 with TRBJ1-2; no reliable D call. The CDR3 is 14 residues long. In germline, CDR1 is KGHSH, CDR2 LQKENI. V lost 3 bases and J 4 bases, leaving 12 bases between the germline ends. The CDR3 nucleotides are TGTGCCAGCTCACCTTCGGCGATATGCTATGGCTACACCTTC. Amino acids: CASSPSAICYGYTF.

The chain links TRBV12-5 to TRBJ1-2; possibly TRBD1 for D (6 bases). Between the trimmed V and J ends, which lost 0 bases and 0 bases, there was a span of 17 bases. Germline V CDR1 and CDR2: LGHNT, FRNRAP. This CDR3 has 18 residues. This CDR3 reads CASGLVIGTPPPNYGYTF. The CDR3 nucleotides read TGTGCTAGTGGTTTGGTAATCGGGACACCTCCTCCTAACTATGGCTACACCTTC.

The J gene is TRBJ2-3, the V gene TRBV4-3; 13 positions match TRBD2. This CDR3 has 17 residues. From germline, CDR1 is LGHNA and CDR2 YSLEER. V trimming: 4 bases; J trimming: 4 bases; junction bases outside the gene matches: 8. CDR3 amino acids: CASSPRLAGGLADTQYF. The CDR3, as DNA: TGCGCCAGCAGCCCCCGACTAGCGGGAGGTCTGGCAGATACGCAGTATTTT.

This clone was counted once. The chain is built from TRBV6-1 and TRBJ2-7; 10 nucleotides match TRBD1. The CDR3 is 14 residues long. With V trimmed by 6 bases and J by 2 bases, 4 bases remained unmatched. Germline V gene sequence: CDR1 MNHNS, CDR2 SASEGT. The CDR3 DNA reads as TGTGCCAGCAGGCAGGGACAGGGGCCCTACGAGCAGTACTTC. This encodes CASRQGQGPYEQYF.

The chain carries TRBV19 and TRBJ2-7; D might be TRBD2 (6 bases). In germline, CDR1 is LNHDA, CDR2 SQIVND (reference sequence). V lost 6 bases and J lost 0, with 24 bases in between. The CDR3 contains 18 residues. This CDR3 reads CASRGTEKGGHISYEQYF. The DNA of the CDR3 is TGTGCCAGTAGGGGGACTGAAAAAGGTGGACACATCTCCTACGAGCAGTACTTC.

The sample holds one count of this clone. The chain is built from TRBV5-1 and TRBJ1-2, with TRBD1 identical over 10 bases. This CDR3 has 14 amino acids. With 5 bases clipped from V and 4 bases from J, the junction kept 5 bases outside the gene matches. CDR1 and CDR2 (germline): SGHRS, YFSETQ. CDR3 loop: CASRRDRGGYGYTF. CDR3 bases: TGCGCCAGCAGGCGGGACAGGGGAGGCTATGGCTACACCTTC.

The chain's CDR3 is CASSLTRHSEAFF. The CDR3 DNA reads TGTGCCAGCAGCTTAACGAGGCATTCTGAAGCTTTCTTT. The V gene is TRBV7-3, the J gene TRBJ1-1, with unresolved D. V was clipped by 0 bases and J by 6 bases, with 8 bases between them. Per the germline V gene, CDR1 is SGHTA and CDR2 is FQGTGA. This CDR3 has 13 residues.

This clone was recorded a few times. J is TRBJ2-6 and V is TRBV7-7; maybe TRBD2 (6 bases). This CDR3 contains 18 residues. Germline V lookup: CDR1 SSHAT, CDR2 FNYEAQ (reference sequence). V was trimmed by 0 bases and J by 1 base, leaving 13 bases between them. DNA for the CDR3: TGTGCCAGCAGCTTAGCGGTCGGGGGACGATCTGGGGCCAACGTCCTGACTTTC. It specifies CASSLAVGGRSGANVLTF.

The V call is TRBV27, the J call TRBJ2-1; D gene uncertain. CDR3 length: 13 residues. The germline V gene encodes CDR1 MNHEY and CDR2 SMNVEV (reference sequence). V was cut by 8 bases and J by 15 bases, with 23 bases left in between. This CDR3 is CASRLLVNQVPFF. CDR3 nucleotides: TGTGCCAGCCGGTTACTTGTTAACCAGGTTCCGTTCTTC.

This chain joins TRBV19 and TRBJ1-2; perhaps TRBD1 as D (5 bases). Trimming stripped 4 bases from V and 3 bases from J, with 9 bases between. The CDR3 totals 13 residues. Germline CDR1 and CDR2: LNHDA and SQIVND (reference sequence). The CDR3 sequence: CASSRGGYYGYTF. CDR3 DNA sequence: TGTGCCAGTAGTAGGGGGGGGTACTATGGCTACACCTTC.

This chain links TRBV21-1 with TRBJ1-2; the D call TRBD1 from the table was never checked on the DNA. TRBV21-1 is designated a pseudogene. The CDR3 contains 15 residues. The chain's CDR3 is CASSIRQGPNYGYTF. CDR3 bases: TGTGCCAGCAGCATACGACAGGGGCCGAACTATGGCTACACCTTC.